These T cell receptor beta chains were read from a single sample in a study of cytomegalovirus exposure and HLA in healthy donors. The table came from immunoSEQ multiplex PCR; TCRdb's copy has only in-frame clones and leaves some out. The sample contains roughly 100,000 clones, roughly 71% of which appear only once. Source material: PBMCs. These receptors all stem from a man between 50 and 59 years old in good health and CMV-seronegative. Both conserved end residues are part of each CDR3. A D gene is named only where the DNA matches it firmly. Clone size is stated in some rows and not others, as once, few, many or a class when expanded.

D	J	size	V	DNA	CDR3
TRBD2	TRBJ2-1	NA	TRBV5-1	TGCGCCAGCAGCAGGGGAGGGCTGCACTCCTACAATGAGCAGTTCTTC	CASSRGGLHSYNEQFF
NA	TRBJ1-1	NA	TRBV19	TGTGCCAGTTACGACAGATTGAACACTGAAGCTTTCTTT	CASYDRLNTEAFF
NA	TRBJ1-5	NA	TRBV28	TGTGCCAGCACCCTGGGAGCTTATAGCAATCAGCCCCAGCATTTT	CASTLGAYSNQPQHF
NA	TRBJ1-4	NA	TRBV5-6	TGTGCCAGCAGCTTAGGAGGTTATGGAGAAAAACTGTTTTTT	CASSLGGYGEKLFF
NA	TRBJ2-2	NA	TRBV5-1	TGCGCCAGCAGCCGCCAGGGTTCCGGGGAGCTGTTTTTT	CASSRQGSGELFF
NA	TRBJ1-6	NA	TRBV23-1	TGCGCCAGCAGTCAATCAGGGGACTATAATTCACCCCTCCACTTT	CASSQSGDYNSPLHF
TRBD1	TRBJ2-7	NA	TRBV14	TGTGCCAGCAGCCGAGGGGGCATCAACGAGCAGTACTTC	CASSRGGINEQYF
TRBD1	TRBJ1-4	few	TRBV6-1	TGTGCCAGCAGTGGGCGGGACAGCTCTGGGGGGGAAAAACTGTTTTTT	CASSGRDSSGGEKLFF
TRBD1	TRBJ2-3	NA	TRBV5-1	TGCGCCAGCAGCCACCGGGACAGCAGCACAGATACGCAGTATTTT	CASSHRDSSTDTQYF
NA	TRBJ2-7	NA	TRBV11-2	TGTGCCAGCAGCCCCGACCTGGGTGACAGCTTCACCTACGAGCAGTACTTC	CASSPDLGDSFTYEQYF
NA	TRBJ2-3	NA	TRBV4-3	TGCGCCAGCAGCCAAGATCGGAGTCGCTGGGACTCCACAGATACGCAGTATTTT	CASSQDRSRWDSTDTQYF
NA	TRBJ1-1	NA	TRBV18	TGTGCCAGCTCACCAGGATCAGGGGCTGAAGCTTTCTTT	CASSPGSGAEAFF
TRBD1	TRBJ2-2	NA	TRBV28	TGTGCCAGCAGCGGAGAAGGTCGGGCAGGGGGCGGGGAGCTGTTTTTT	CASSGEGRAGGGELFF
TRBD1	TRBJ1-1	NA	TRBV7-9	TGTGCCAGCAGCTTTATTAGGGACAGTACTGAAGCTTTCTTT	CASSFIRDSTEAFF
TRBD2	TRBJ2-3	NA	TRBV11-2	TGTGCCAGCAGCTTACGGCGGGGGGCAGATACGCAGTATTTT	CASSLRRGADTQYF
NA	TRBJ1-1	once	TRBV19	TGTGCCAGTAGAAAGGCGGGGCAGGAGACTGAAGCTTTCTTT	CASRKAGQETEAFF
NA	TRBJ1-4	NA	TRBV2	TGTGCCAGCAGTGACTACGGAAAACTGTTTTTT	CASSDYGKLFF
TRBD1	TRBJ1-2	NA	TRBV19	TGTGCCAGTAGGGACAGGGGGCAAGATGGCTACACCTTC	CASRDRGQDGYTF
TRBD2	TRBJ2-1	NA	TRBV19	TGTGCCAGTACCCCGGCGGGCGGGAGGGCCGGGGAGCAGTTCTTC	CASTPAGGRAGEQFF
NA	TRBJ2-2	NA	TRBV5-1	TGCGCCAGCAGCAGACAGGCCGACACCGGGGAGCTGTTTTTT	CASSRQADTGELFF
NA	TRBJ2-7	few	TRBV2	TGTGCCAGCAGCTTCTCCTACGAGCAGTACTTC	CASSFSYEQYF
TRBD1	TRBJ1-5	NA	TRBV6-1	TGTGCCAGCAGTGGAACAGGGGGCCTCCTTCAGCCCCAGCATTTT	CASSGTGGLLQPQHF
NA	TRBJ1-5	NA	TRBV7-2	TGTGCCAGCAGCACCGGGTCCGGTGTGAGAGGGCAGCCCCAGCATTTT	CASSTGSGVRGQPQHF
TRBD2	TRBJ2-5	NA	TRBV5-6	TGTGCCAGCAGCTTTAGCGGGGGGGAAGAGACCCAGTACTTC	CASSFSGGEETQYF
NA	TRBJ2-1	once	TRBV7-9	TGTGCCAGCAGCTTAGCGGGAGGAAGTTTTGAGCAGTTCTTC	CASSLAGGSFEQFF
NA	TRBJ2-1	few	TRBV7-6	TGTGCCAGCAGCTTAGGTAGTATCGGGGTCCGTGAGCAGTTCTTC	CASSLGSIGVREQFF
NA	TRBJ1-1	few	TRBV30	TGTGCCTGGCGGGGGAACACTGAAGCTTTCTTT	CAWRGNTEAFF
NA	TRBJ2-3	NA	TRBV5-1	TGCGCCAGCAGCTTGGCCACAGGGTCAGATACGCAGTATTTT	CASSLATGSDTQYF
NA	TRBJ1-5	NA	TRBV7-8	TGTGCCAGCAGCTTAGAATTACGGAGCAATCAGCCCCAGCATTTT	CASSLELRSNQPQHF
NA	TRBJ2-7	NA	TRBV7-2	TGTGCCAGCAGCGTCACAGGGGGGGATTACGAGCAGTACTTC	CASSVTGGDYEQYF
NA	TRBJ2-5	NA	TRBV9	TGTGCCAGCAGCCAGGAGGTAGCTGTGGAGACCCAGTACTTC	CASSQEVAVETQYF
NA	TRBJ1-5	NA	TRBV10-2	TGCGCCAGCAGTGCACAACATCAGCCCCAGCATTTT	CASSAQHQPQHF
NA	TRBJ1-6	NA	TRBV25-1	TGTGCCAGCAGTCCCCAGGACGGACGGAGGAATTCACCCCTCCACTTT	CASSPQDGRRNSPLHF
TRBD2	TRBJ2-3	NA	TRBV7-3	TGTGCCAGCAGCCTTACTAGCGGACGCACAGATACGCAGTATTTT	CASSLTSGRTDTQYF
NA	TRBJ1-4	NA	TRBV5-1	TGCGCCAGCAGCTGGGGCCGGGGCCGGGGGGCGGCTAATGAAAAACTGTTTTTT	CASSWGRGRGAANEKLFF
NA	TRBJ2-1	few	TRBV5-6	TGTGCCAGCAGCTTGACAGGGCAGGTTGACAATGAGCAGTTCTTC	CASSLTGQVDNEQFF
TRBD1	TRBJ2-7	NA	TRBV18	TGTGCCAGCTCCCCGGGAAGGGACAGGGTTACCGAGCAGTACTTC	CASSPGRDRVTEQYF
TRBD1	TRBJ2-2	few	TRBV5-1	TGCGCCAGCATAGACTCCGGGACAGGGGTCACCGGGGAGCTGTTTTTT	CASIDSGTGVTGELFF
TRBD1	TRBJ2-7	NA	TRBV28	TGTGCCAGCAGTGAGAGCCAGGGGGCGAACGGGCCCTACGAGCAGTACTTC	CASSESQGANGPYEQYF
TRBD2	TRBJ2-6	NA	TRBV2	TGTGCCAGCAGTCAGAGCGGGGGGGCTGGGGCCAACGTCCTGACTTTC	CASSQSGGAGANVLTF
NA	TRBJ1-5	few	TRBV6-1	TGTGCCAGCAGTGGGGGCGCCGATAGCAATCAGCCCCAGCATTTT	CASSGGADSNQPQHF
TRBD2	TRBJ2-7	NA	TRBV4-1	TGCGCCAGCAGCCAGAACCTAAGGGTTGCGGGGGACTACGAGCAGTACTTC	CASSQNLRVAGDYEQYF
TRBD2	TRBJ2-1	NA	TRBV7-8	TGTGCCAGCAGTCTAGCGGGACAGACCTACAATGAGCAGTTCTTC	CASSLAGQTYNEQFF
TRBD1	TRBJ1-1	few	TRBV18	TGTGCCAGCTCACGAGGGAGGACAGGCCGGACCACTGAAGCTTTCTTT	CASSRGRTGRTTEAFF
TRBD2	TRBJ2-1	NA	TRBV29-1	TGCAGCGTCCTGCCCTCAGTGGCGGGAGATAGTAATGAGCAGTTCTTC	CSVLPSVAGDSNEQFF
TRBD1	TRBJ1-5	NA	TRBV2	TGTGCCAGCAGACAAGACAGGGGACAACAGCCCCAGCATTTT	CASRQDRGQQPQHF
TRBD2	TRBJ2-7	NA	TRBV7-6	TGTGCCAGCAGCTCCCAACTAACCGGACTAGCAATTAGCGAGCAGTACTTC	CASSSQLTGLAISEQYF
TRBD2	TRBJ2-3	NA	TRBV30	TGTGCCTGGACTCCTCTAGCGGGAAACACAGATACGCAGTATTTT	CAWTPLAGNTDTQYF